Below, 8 T cell receptor beta chains from the same sample are listed, as sequenced in a study of CD8 T cells in ankylosing spondylitis. In TCRdb, the 5' RACE reads were re-called with MiXCR into one record per CDR3 protein. The sample has 150,000 to 250,000 distinct CDR3 sequences, 9.5% to 15% seen once. Sample: blood, either unsorted or a sorted T cell fraction (not recorded which). The source of these receptors is a male donor with ankylosing spondylitis or in good health (not recorded which).

This clonotype has more than one count but fewer than ten. J is TRBJ1-5 and V is TRBV11-2; D is uncertain. Germline V lookup: CDR1 SGHAT, CDR2 FQNNGV. The CDR3 contains 15 residues. V gave up 1 base and J gave up 0 bases, with 7 bases separating them. The CDR3 sequence: CASSLGRSSNQPQHF. The CDR3, as DNA: TGTGCCAGCAGCTTAGGACGGAGTAGCAATCAGCCCCAGCATTTT.

In this sample, this clonotype turned up a few times. A read error may produce the germline difference seen at one junction end. The J gene is TRBJ2-1, the V gene TRBV10-3, with D perhaps TRBD1 (8 bases). Germline-derived CDR1 and CDR2 are ENHRY and SYGVKD. The CDR3 is 18 residues long. The CDR3 DNA follows: TGTGCCACCAGTGGACAGGGCCTAGCGGCGGCCTCCTACAATGAGCAGTTCTTC. Its translation: CATSGQGLAAASYNEQFF.

This chain links TRBV12-3 or TRBV12-4 with TRBJ2-7; the D gene is possibly TRBD2 (5 bases). Trimming pared 4 bases from V and 7 bases from J, leaving 17 bases between. This CDR3 contains 14 residues. CDR3 in amino acids: CASSYNGIPGEQYF. CDR3 DNA sequence: TGTGCCAGCAGTTACAACGGGATCCCCGGGGAGCAGTACTTC.

The chain uses TRBV15 and TRBJ2-7; 8 positions match TRBD1. The V gene end was trimmed by 1 base and the J gene end by 6 bases; junction bases not matched to a gene: 2. From germline, CDR1 is LNHNV and CDR2 YYDKDF (reference sequence). The CDR3 loop spans 13 amino acids. This chain's CDR3 is CATSRGQGAEQYF. In DNA form, the CDR3 reads TGTGCCACCAGCAGAGGGCAGGGGGCCGAGCAGTACTTC.

This chain links TRBV30 with TRBJ1-2, with a weak D call TRBD1 (6 bases). The germline V and J ends were trimmed by 2 bases and 6 bases, with 13 bases remaining between them. CDR1 and CDR2 (germline): GTSNPN, SVGIG (reference sequence). The CDR3 contains 13 residues. Here the CDR3 reads CAWSPHPGDGYTF. The CDR3, as DNA: TGTGCCTGGAGTCCACATCCAGGGGATGGCTACACCTTC. Combining the CDR3 with reference TRBV30 and TRBJ1-2 gives the whole variable domain SQTIHQWPATLVQPVGSPLSLECTVEGTSNPNLYWYRQAAGRGLQLLFYSVGIGQISSEVPQNLSASRPQDRQFILSSKKLLLSDSGFYLCAWSPHPGDGYTFGSGTRLTVV.

This clonotype was seen ten or more times. CDR3 region: CASTRDRGQGYEQYF. The DNA of the CDR3 is TGTGCCAGCACACGCGACAGGGGGCAGGGGTACGAGCAGTACTTC. The rearrangement joins TRBV12-3 or TRBV12-4 to TRBJ2-7, with TRBD1 matching over 10 bases. This CDR3 contains 15 residues. V lost 7 bases, J lost 4 bases, and 10 bases stayed unmatched.

Here the CDR3 reads CASSADSPNYGYTF. The CDR3 bases are TGTGCCAGCAGCGCCGACAGCCCCAACTATGGCTACACCTTC. The rearrangement joins TRBV12-3 or TRBV12-4 to TRBJ1-2; possibly TRBD1 for D (5 bases). Between the trimmed V and J ends, which lost 6 bases and 2 bases, there was a span of 13 bases. This CDR3 comprises 14 residues.

This clonotype appeared a few times. The chain has TRBV15 and TRBJ2-7; perhaps TRBD2 as D (5 bases). The ends were cut back, 0 bases at V and 5 bases at J, with 8 bases in the middle. The CDR3 runs to 13 residues. Germline values: CDR1 LNHNV, CDR2 YYDKDF (reference sequence). CDR3 region: CATSRDAGDEQYF. CDR3 DNA sequence: TGTGCCACCAGCAGAGATGCCGGGGACGAGCAGTACTTC.